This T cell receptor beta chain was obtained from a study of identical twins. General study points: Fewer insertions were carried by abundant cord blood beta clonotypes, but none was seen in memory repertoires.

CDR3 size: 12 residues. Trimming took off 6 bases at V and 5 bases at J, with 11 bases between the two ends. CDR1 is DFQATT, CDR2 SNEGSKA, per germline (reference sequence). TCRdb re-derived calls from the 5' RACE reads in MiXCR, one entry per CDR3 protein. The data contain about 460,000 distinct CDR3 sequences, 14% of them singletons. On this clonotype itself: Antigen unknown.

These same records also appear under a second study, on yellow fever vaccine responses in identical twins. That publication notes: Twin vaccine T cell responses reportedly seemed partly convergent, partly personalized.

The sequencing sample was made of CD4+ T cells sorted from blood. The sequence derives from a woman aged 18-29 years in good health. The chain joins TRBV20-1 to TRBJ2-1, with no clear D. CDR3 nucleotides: TGCAGTGCGAATTACTACAACAATGAGCAGTTCTTC. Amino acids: CSANYYNNEQFF.